Here is one T cell receptor (beta chain) with its context. It was with random hexamers that roughly 0.45 to 1 ug RNA was reverse transcribed. Across 54 Vbeta and 13 Jbeta, TCR beta CDR3 was amplified with immunoSEQ multiplex PCR. Via MiXCR, TCRdb re-called the immunoSEQ multiplex PCR reads, giving one row per CDR3 protein. The sample includes approximately 180,000 distinct CDR3 sequences, nearly 97% seen only once; the top ten take approximately 0.09%. This sample is part of a study of CD8 T cells in Susac syndrome. Germline V CDR1 and CDR2: GTSNPN, SVGIG (reference sequence). The CDR3 extends over 13 amino acids. Trimming took 2 bases from V and 7 from J, leaving 12 bases between them. Blood CD8+ and CD4+ T cells underwent high-throughput TCR beta sequencing. The multiple sclerosis controls were treatment-naive patients, and their relapsing-remitting disease was stable or active. TEMRA cells were enriched by FACS, and CD4+ and CD8+ T cells were negatively isolated.

The chain couples TRBV30 to TRBJ1-5, with D maybe TRBD1 (5 bases). The clonotype comes from a human donor with multiple sclerosis. Material: CD4+ T cells from PBMCs. CDR3 nucleotides: TGTGCCTGGAGTTCTCGGGGGGAACAGCCCCAGCATTTT. Translated: CAWSSRGEQPQHF.